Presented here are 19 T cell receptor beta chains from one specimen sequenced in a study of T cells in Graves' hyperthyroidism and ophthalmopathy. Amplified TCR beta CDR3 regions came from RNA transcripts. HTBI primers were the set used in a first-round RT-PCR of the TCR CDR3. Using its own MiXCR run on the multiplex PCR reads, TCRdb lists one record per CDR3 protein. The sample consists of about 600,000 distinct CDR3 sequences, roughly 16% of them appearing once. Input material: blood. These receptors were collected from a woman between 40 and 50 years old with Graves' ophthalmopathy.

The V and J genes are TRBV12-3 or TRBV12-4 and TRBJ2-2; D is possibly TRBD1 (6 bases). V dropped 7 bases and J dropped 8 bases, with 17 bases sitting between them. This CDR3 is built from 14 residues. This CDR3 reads CASNQQGKLGELFF. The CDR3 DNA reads TGTGCCAGCAATCAACAGGGAAAGTTGGGGGAGCTGTTTTTT.

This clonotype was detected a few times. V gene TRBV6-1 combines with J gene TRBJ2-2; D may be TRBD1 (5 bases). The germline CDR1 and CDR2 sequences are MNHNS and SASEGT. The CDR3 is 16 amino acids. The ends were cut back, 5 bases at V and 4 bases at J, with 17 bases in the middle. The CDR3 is CASSPDMQGVTGELFF. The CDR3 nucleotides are TGTGCCAGCAGTCCAGATATGCAGGGCGTCACCGGGGAGCTGTTTTTT.

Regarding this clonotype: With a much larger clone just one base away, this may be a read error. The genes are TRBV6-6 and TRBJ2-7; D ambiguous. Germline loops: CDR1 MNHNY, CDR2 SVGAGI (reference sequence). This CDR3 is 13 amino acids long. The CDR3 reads CAGSYTSNYEQYF. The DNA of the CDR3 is TGTGCCGGCAGTTACACCAGTAACTACGAGCAGTACTTC.

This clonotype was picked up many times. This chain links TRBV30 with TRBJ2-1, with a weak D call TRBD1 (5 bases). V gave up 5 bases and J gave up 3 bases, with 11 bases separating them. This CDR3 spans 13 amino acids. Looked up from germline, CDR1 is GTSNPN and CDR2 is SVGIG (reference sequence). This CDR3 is CAWLGAHYNEQFF. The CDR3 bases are TGTGCCTGGCTTGGGGCCCACTACAATGAGCAGTTCTTC.

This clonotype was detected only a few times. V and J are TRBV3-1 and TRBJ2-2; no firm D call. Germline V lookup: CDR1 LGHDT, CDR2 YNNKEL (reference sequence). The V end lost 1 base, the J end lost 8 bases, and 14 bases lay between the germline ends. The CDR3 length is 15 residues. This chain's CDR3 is CASSQGTTLRGELFF. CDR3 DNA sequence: TGTGCCAGCAGCCAAGGGACCACTTTACGGGGGGAGCTGTTTTTT.

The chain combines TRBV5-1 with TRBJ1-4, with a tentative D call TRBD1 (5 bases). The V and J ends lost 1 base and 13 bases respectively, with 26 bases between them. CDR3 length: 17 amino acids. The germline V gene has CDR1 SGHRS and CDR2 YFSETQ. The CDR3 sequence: CASSLLAFQEGRGRLFF. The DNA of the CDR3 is TGCGCCAGCAGCTTGTTGGCCTTTCAAGAAGGGAGGGGAAGACTGTTTTTT.

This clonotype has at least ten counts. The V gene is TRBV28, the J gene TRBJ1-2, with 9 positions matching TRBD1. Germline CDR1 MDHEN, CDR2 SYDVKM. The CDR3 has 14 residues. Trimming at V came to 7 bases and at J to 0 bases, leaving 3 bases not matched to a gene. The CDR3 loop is CASINRGPNYGYTF. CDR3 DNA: TGTGCCAGCATCAACAGGGGGCCTAACTATGGCTACACCTTC.

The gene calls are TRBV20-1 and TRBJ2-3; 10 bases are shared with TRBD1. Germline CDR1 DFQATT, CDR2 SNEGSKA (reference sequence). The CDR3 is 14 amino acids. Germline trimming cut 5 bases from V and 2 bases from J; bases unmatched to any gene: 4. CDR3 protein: CSAWTGGYTDTQYF. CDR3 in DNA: TGCAGTGCTTGGACAGGGGGATACACAGATACGCAGTATTTT.

CDR3 amino acids: CASRDSDTGELFF. The CDR3 region has the DNA TGTGCCAGCAGGGACAGCGACACCGGGGAGCTGTTTTTT. V usage is TRBV6-4 and J usage is TRBJ2-2; tentative D call: TRBD1 (6 bases). Germline V gene lookup returns CDR1 MRHNA and CDR2 SNTAGT. Trimming removed 6 bases from V and 3 bases from J, with 8 bases in between. This CDR3 contains 13 residues.

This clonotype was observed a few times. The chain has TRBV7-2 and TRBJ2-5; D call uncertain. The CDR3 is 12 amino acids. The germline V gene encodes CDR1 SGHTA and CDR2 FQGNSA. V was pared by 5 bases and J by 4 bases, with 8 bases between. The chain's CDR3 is CASSTPRETQYF. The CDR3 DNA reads TGTGCCAGCAGCACCCCCCGAGAGACCCAGTACTTC.

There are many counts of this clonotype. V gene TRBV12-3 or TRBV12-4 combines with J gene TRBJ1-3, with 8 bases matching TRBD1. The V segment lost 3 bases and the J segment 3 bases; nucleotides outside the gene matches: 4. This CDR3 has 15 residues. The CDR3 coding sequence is TGTGCCAGCAGTTTCCAGGGGGCCTTTGGAAACACCATATATTTT. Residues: CASSFQGAFGNTIYF.

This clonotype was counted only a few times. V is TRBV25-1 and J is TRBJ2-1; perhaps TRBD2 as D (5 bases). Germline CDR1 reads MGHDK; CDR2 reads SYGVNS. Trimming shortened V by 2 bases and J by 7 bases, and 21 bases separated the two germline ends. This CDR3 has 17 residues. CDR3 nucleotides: TGTGCCAGCAGTGAACCCACCGGGGTGGGGATGTTGAATGAGCAGTTCTTC. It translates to CASSEPTGVGMLNEQFF. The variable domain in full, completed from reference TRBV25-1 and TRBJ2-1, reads EADIYQTPRYLVIGTGKKITLECSQTMGHDKMYWYQQDPGMELHLIHYSYGVNSTEKGDLSSESTVSRIRTEHFPLTLESARPSHTSQYLCASSEPTGVGMLNEQFFGPGTRLTVL.

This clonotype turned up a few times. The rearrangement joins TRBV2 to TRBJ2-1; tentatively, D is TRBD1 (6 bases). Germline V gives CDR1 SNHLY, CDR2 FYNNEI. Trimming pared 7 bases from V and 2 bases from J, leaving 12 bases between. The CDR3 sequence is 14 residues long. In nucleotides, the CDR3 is TGTGCCAGCACCCCGGGACAAGCCTACAATGAGCAGTTCTTC. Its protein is CASTPGQAYNEQFF.

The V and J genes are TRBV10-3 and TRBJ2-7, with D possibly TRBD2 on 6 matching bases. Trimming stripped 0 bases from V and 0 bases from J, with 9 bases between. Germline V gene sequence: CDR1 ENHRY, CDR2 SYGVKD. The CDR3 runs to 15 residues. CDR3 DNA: TGTGCCATCAGTGAGTCGGCGGGACTCTCCTACGAGCAGTACTTC. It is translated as CAISESAGLSYEQYF.

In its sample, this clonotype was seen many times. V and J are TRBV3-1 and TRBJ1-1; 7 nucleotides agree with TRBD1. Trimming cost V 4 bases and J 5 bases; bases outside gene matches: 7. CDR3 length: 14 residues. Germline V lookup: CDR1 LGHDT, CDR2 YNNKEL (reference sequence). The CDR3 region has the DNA TGTGCCAGCAGCCTACAAGGGGGCTGGACTGAAGCTTTCTTT. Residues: CASSLQGGWTEAFF.

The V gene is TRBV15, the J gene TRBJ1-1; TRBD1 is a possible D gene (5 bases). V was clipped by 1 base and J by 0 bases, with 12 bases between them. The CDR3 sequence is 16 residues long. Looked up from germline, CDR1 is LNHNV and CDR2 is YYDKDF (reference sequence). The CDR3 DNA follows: TGTGCCACCAGCAGAGTATCAGGGTCTCTGAACACTGAAGCTTTCTTT. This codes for CATSRVSGSLNTEAFF.

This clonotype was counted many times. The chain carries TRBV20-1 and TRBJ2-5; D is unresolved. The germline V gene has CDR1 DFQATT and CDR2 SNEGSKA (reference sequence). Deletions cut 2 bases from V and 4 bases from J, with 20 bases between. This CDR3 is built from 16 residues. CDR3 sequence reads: CSARQVGVGWGETQYF. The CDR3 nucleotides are TGCAGTGCTAGACAGGTTGGGGTCGGATGGGGAGAGACCCAGTACTTC.

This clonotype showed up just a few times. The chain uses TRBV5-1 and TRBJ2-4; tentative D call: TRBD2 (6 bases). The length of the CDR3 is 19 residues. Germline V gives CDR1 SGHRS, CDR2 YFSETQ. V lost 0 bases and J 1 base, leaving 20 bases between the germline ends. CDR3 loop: CASSLGGSLVAAAKNIQYF. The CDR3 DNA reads TGCGCCAGCAGCTTGGGTGGTAGTTTAGTAGCGGCCGCCAAAAACATTCAGTACTTC.

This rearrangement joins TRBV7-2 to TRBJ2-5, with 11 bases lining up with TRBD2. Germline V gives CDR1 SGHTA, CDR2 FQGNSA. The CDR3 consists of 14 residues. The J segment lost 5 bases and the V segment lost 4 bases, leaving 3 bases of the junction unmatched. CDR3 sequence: CASSSTSGGETQYF. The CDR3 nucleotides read TGTGCCAGCAGCTCCACTAGCGGGGGCGAGACCCAGTACTTC.